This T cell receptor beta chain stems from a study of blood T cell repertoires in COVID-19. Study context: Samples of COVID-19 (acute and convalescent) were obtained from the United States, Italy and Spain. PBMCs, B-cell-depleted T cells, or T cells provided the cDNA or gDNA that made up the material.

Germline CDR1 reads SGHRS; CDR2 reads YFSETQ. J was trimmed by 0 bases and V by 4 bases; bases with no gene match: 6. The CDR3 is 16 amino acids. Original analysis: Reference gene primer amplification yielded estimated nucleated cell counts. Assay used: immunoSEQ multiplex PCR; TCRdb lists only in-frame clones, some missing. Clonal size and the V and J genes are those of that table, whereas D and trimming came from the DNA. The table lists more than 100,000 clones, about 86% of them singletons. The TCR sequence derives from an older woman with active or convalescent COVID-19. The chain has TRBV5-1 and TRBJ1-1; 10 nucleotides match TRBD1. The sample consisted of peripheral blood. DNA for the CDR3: TGCGCCAGCAGCCCGGACAGGGGGTATATGAACACTGAAGCTTTCTTT. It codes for CASSPDRGYMNTEAFF. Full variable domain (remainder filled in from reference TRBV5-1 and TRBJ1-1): KAGVTQTPRYLIKTRGQQVTLSCSPISGHRSVSWYQQTPGQGLQFLFEYFSETQRNKGNFPGRFSGRQFSNSRSEMNVSTLELGDSALYLCASSPDRGYMNTEAFFGQGTRLTVV.